This note documents a single T cell receptor beta chain sequence. Its antigen remains unknown. The sample is drawn from a study of a mutant IDH1 vaccine in newly diagnosed glioma. At the level of the study: Vaccinations were initiated 4-6 weeks following radiotherapy alone, or were given together with temozolomide cycles. Antecedent treatment encompassed radiotherapy, temozolomide, or their combination; the majority received both. Whole-study results and caveats: Pseudoprogression apparently lacked any relation to changes in top peripheral T cell clonotypes.

The time point was: week 5, during vaccination. In the vaccine, a single dose held 300 ug of the mutant IDH1 20-mer peptide, along with topical imiquimod. The donors had new WHO grade 3 or 4 astrocytomas; these were IDH1-mutant and ATRX-lost. Germline lookup yields CDR1 MNHEY and CDR2 SVGAGI. V trimming: 2 bases; J trimming: 4 bases; junction bases outside the gene matches: 3. The CDR3 has 14 residues. Method: immunoSEQ multiplex PCR; TCRdb's copy keeps in-frame clones and lacks some. Of over 50,000 clones listed, around 89% are singletons. The specimen comprised PBMCs, sampled from a glioma patient whose treatment included an IDH1 peptide vaccine. This receptor was obtained from a woman aged 40 to 50 with glioma. This chain joins TRBV6-5 and TRBJ2-7; TRBD1 matches at 9 bases. CDR3 amino acids: CASSYLGQGYEQYF. The DNA of the CDR3 is TGTGCCAGCAGTTACCTAGGACAGGGGTACGAGCAGTACTTC.